The rows below give T cell receptor beta chains drawn from one sample of a study of blood T cells in healthy people across ages. One entry per CDR3 protein, called by TCRdb with MiXCR from the 5' RACE reads. Here the sample spans 1.5 million to 2 million distinct CDR3 sequences, about 50% being singletons. Sequencing input: blood. These receptor sequences come from a woman aged 40 to 55 in good health. Both conserved end residues are part of each CDR3. D genes are given only for firm matches. Clone size is not always given. Where it is, it says once, few, many or a class for expanded clones.

CDR3nt: TGCAGTGCCCCGAGGGGACTAGCGGGGGAAAACTACAATGAGCAGTTCTTC; CDR3aa: CSAPRGLAGENYNEQFF; j_gene: TRBJ2-1; v_gene: TRBV20-1; d_gene: TRBD2; len: 17; abundance: .
CDR3nt: TGCAGTGCAAAAGATACTAGCGGGGTAACAGATACGCAGTATTTT; CDR3aa: CSAKDTSGVTDTQYF; j_gene: TRBJ2-3; v_gene: TRBV20-1; d_gene: TRBD2; len: 15; abundance: .
CDR3nt: TGCGCCAGCAGCTCCGGCCGACAACTTTCTAATGAAAAACTGTTTTTT; CDR3aa: CASSSGRQLSNEKLFF; j_gene: TRBJ1-4; v_gene: TRBV5-1; d_gene: .; len: 16; abundance: .
CDR3nt: TGTGCCAGCAGCCCCGGGACCGCCGGGTCTGAATATTTT; CDR3aa: CASSPGTAGSEYF; j_gene: TRBJ1-3; v_gene: TRBV12-3/TRBV12-4; d_gene: .; len: 13; abundance: .
CDR3nt: TGCAGTGCTAGAGTCGGCGGGCCCTACGAGCAGTACTTC; CDR3aa: CSARVGGPYEQYF; j_gene: TRBJ2-7; v_gene: TRBV20-1; d_gene: .; len: 13; abundance: few
CDR3nt: TGTGCCAGCATCGGGACGGGGTCCTACGAGCAGTACTTC; CDR3aa: CASIGTGSYEQYF; j_gene: TRBJ2-7; v_gene: TRBV28; d_gene: .; len: 13; abundance: .
CDR3nt: TGTGCCAGCAGTCCTATACCCCCTGGACTAGCAAGAGAGACCCAGTACTTC; CDR3aa: CASSPIPPGLARETQYF; j_gene: TRBJ2-5; v_gene: TRBV27; d_gene: TRBD2; len: 17; abundance: .
CDR3nt: TGTGCCAGCTCACTCTCGAACAGGGGAGCCTATGAGCAGTACTTC; CDR3aa: CASSLSNRGAYEQYF; j_gene: TRBJ2-7; v_gene: TRBV18; d_gene: TRBD1; len: 15; abundance: .
CDR3nt: TGTGCCAGCAGCTTAATGACAGTTGGAGCAAATGAGCAGTTCTTC; CDR3aa: CASSLMTVGANEQFF; j_gene: TRBJ2-1; v_gene: TRBV7-2; d_gene: .; len: 15; abundance: few
CDR3nt: TGTGCCAGCAGTAACATGCCGCACAATGAGCAGTTCTTC; CDR3aa: CASSNMPHNEQFF; j_gene: TRBJ2-1; v_gene: TRBV6-5; d_gene: .; len: 13; abundance: .
CDR3nt: TGTGCCAGCAGTCCACAGGGTGGGGGCTACAGAGACGAGCAGTTCTTC; CDR3aa: CASSPQGGGYRDEQFF; j_gene: TRBJ2-1; v_gene: TRBV6-2/TRBV6-3; d_gene: .; len: 16; abundance: few
CDR3nt: TGTGCCACCAGCAGCCCGGGGACAGGTGCTTATGGCTACACCTTC; CDR3aa: CATSSPGTGAYGYTF; j_gene: TRBJ1-2; v_gene: TRBV15; d_gene: TRBD1; len: 15; abundance: .
CDR3nt: TGTGCCAGCAGCCCGGGCTCAGGGGATCAGCCCCAGCATTTT; CDR3aa: CASSPGSGDQPQHF; j_gene: TRBJ1-5; v_gene: TRBV9; d_gene: .; len: 14; abundance: .
CDR3nt: TGTGCCAGCAGTAAGCTAGCGGGGGTAAACACCGGGGAGCTGTTTTTT; CDR3aa: CASSKLAGVNTGELFF; j_gene: TRBJ2-2; v_gene: TRBV6-2/TRBV6-3; d_gene: TRBD2; len: 16; abundance: .
CDR3nt: TGCAGTGTAGGACAGCCCTACAATGAGCAGTTCTTC; CDR3aa: CSVGQPYNEQFF; j_gene: TRBJ2-1; v_gene: TRBV20-1; d_gene: .; len: 12; abundance: few
CDR3nt: TGCAGCGTTCAGGACAGTCCCAATAATTCACCCCTCCACTTT; CDR3aa: CSVQDSPNNSPLHF; j_gene: TRBJ1-6; v_gene: TRBV29-1; d_gene: .; len: 14; abundance: .
CDR3nt: TGCGCCAGCAGCAAAACTAGCGGTGGGGGGGAAGCGGGTGAGCAGTACTTC; CDR3aa: CASSKTSGGGEAGEQYF; j_gene: TRBJ2-5; v_gene: TRBV4-1; d_gene: TRBD2; len: 17; abundance: .
CDR3nt: TGTGCCAGCAGCCAAGATCCGGGTCGCACAGATACGCAGTATTTT; CDR3aa: CASSQDPGRTDTQYF; j_gene: TRBJ2-3; v_gene: TRBV4-1; d_gene: .; len: 15; abundance: many
CDR3nt: TGTGCCAGCAGTCCCAGGGACAGAGTCACCTACGAGCAGTACTTC; CDR3aa: CASSPRDRVTYEQYF; j_gene: TRBJ2-7; v_gene: TRBV12-3/TRBV12-4; d_gene: TRBD1; len: 15; abundance: .
CDR3nt: TGTGCCAGCACACCCTGGGGACAGGGTGGTTTATCCAGTGAGCAGTTCTTC; CDR3aa: CASTPWGQGGLSSEQFF; j_gene: TRBJ2-1; v_gene: TRBV6-1; d_gene: TRBD1; len: 17; abundance: .
CDR3nt: TGTGCCACCAGTGATAGACGGGGGGTAAAGACAGATACGCAGTATTTT; CDR3aa: CATSDRRGVKTDTQYF; j_gene: TRBJ2-3; v_gene: TRBV24-1; d_gene: TRBD2; len: 16; abundance: once
CDR3nt: TGTGCCAGCAGCTTGTCGGCACTAGCGGGGTCTTCGGCCAAAAACATTCAGTACTTC; CDR3aa: CASSLSALAGSSAKNIQYF; j_gene: TRBJ2-4; v_gene: TRBV7-2; d_gene: TRBD2; len: 19; abundance: few
CDR3nt: TGCAGTGCGGGACGGATGAACACTGAAGCTTTCTTT; CDR3aa: CSAGRMNTEAFF; j_gene: TRBJ1-1; v_gene: TRBV20-1; d_gene: .; len: 12; abundance: .
CDR3nt: TGTGCCAGCAGTCCCCTAGGGGCAGGGGGAGGGGATGAGCAGTTCTTC; CDR3aa: CASSPLGAGGGDEQFF; j_gene: TRBJ2-1; v_gene: TRBV27; d_gene: .; len: 16; abundance: .
CDR3nt: TGCAGTGCTAGGGGGGACAGAAGTAGCACAGATACGCAGTATTTT; CDR3aa: CSARGDRSSTDTQYF; j_gene: TRBJ2-3; v_gene: TRBV20-1; d_gene: TRBD1; len: 15; abundance: .
CDR3nt: TGCAGTGCCTCCGGGACAGGGGTTAACTATGGCTACACCTTC; CDR3aa: CSASGTGVNYGYTF; j_gene: TRBJ1-2; v_gene: TRBV20-1; d_gene: TRBD1; len: 14; abundance: .
CDR3nt: TGTGCCAGCAGTGAAGGGGGCTTCGGCGAGCAGTACTTC; CDR3aa: CASSEGGFGEQYF; j_gene: TRBJ2-7; v_gene: TRBV2; d_gene: .; len: 13; abundance: .
CDR3nt: TGTGCCAGCAGCTTAGGGGGGGCCGGTTTAAAGACCCAGTACTTC; CDR3aa: CASSLGGAGLKTQYF; j_gene: TRBJ2-5; v_gene: TRBV7-2; d_gene: .; len: 15; abundance: few
CDR3nt: TGTGCCAGCAGCGAATCCGGGACTCAGAACACCGGGGAGCTGTTTTTT; CDR3aa: CASSESGTQNTGELFF; j_gene: TRBJ2-2; v_gene: TRBV7-2; d_gene: .; len: 16; abundance: .
CDR3nt: TGTGCCAGCAGTCAAGGGACAGGGGATAAGTACTTC; CDR3aa: CASSQGTGDKYF; j_gene: TRBJ2-7; v_gene: TRBV6-2/TRBV6-3; d_gene: TRBD1; len: 12; abundance: few
CDR3nt: TGTGCCAGCAGCGTAGTCTCCAGTAATGAGCAGTTCTTC; CDR3aa: CASSVVSSNEQFF; j_gene: TRBJ2-1; v_gene: TRBV7-2; d_gene: .; len: 13; abundance: .
CDR3nt: TGTGCCACCAGTGAGCCCACAGATACGCAGTATTTT; CDR3aa: CATSEPTDTQYF; j_gene: TRBJ2-3; v_gene: TRBV24-1; d_gene: .; len: 12; abundance: .
CDR3nt: TGCAGTGCTGCGCACGTAATAGCGCTAGCCAAAAACATTCAGTACTTC; CDR3aa: CSAAHVIALAKNIQYF; j_gene: TRBJ2-4; v_gene: TRBV20-1; d_gene: .; len: 16; abundance: .
CDR3nt: TGTGCCAGCAGTACCCGGACCAAGGCCCAAGAGACCCAGTACTTC; CDR3aa: CASSTRTKAQETQYF; j_gene: TRBJ2-5; v_gene: TRBV28; d_gene: .; len: 15; abundance: few
CDR3nt: TGCGCCAGCAGCCACACCGGGGTATTTGGGAAACTGTTTTTT; CDR3aa: CASSHTGVFGKLFF; j_gene: TRBJ1-4; v_gene: TRBV4-3; d_gene: .; len: 14; abundance: .
CDR3nt: TGTGCCAGCAGCTCCACAGGGAACAGCTATGGCTACACCTTC; CDR3aa: CASSSTGNSYGYTF; j_gene: TRBJ1-2; v_gene: TRBV6-5; d_gene: .; len: 14; abundance: few
CDR3nt: TGTGCCAGCAGTTCCGAACTAGCGCAGTACAATGAGCAGTTCTTC; CDR3aa: CASSSELAQYNEQFF; j_gene: TRBJ2-1; v_gene: TRBV27; d_gene: TRBD2; len: 15; abundance: .
CDR3nt: TGCAGTGCTAGTCCGGGACTAGCGACCAGAGAGACCCAGTACTTC; CDR3aa: CSASPGLATRETQYF; j_gene: TRBJ2-5; v_gene: TRBV20-1; d_gene: TRBD2; len: 15; abundance: .
CDR3nt: TGTGCCAGCACCCTTAGTCACTCTGGGGCCAACGTCCTGACTTTC; CDR3aa: CASTLSHSGANVLTF; j_gene: TRBJ2-6; v_gene: TRBV7-2; d_gene: .; len: 15; abundance: few
CDR3nt: TGTGCCAGCAGCGTAGCCCCGACAGGGGGTATCCATGAGCAGTTCTTC; CDR3aa: CASSVAPTGGIHEQFF; j_gene: TRBJ2-1; v_gene: TRBV9; d_gene: TRBD1; len: 16; abundance: .
CDR3nt: TGTGCCAGCGGGAGTGGGGGGCCTAGCACAGATACGCAGTATTTT; CDR3aa: CASGSGGPSTDTQYF; j_gene: TRBJ2-3; v_gene: TRBV6-5; d_gene: .; len: 15; abundance: .
CDR3nt: TGTGCCAGCGAAAGCGCCGGGAAGGGTGAGCAGTTCTTC; CDR3aa: CASESAGKGEQFF; j_gene: TRBJ2-1; v_gene: TRBV6-1; d_gene: .; len: 13; abundance: .
CDR3nt: TGTGCCGGCAGACAGGACAGTAGCACAGATACGCAGTATTTT; CDR3aa: CAGRQDSSTDTQYF; j_gene: TRBJ2-3; v_gene: TRBV6-2/TRBV6-3; d_gene: .; len: 14; abundance: .
CDR3nt: TGTGCCAGCAGCTTAGGATCCGGGACAGGGGCAGGGCAGTACTTC; CDR3aa: CASSLGSGTGAGQYF; j_gene: TRBJ2-4; v_gene: TRBV7-2; d_gene: TRBD1; len: 15; abundance: .
CDR3nt: TGTGCCAGCAGCCTACCGGGACTTCTTCTTGGCGAGCAGTACTTC; CDR3aa: CASSLPGLLLGEQYF; j_gene: TRBJ2-7; v_gene: TRBV11-1; d_gene: .; len: 15; abundance: few
CDR3nt: TGTGCCAGCAGTTTTTATTCGGGGGCGGCCTACAATGAGCAGTTCTTC; CDR3aa: CASSFYSGAAYNEQFF; j_gene: TRBJ2-1; v_gene: TRBV27; d_gene: .; len: 16; abundance: .
CDR3nt: TGTGCCAGCAGTCTTAAGACTAGCGGGGGCTCCCAAGAGACCCAGTACTTC; CDR3aa: CASSLKTSGGSQETQYF; j_gene: TRBJ2-5; v_gene: TRBV12-3/TRBV12-4; d_gene: TRBD2; len: 17; abundance: .
CDR3nt: TGTGCCAGCAGTTACCTACCACGAAGGGGGCGCGAGGAAGAGACCCAGTACTTC; CDR3aa: CASSYLPRRGREEETQYF; j_gene: TRBJ2-5; v_gene: TRBV6-5; d_gene: TRBD1; len: 18; abundance: few
CDR3nt: TGCAGTGCTACCGGGACTACGGCTACTTTGGGGGAGCAGTACTTC; CDR3aa: CSATGTTATLGEQYF; j_gene: TRBJ2-7; v_gene: TRBV20-1; d_gene: TRBD2; len: 15; abundance: .
CDR3nt: TGCAGTGCTCCTCCGGACACCCGATTGGGGGGCTACACCTTC; CDR3aa: CSAPPDTRLGGYTF; j_gene: TRBJ1-2; v_gene: TRBV20-1; d_gene: .; len: 14; abundance: few
CDR3nt: TGTGCCAGCAGCACCGAGACTTTCTATGGCTACACCTTC; CDR3aa: CASSTETFYGYTF; j_gene: TRBJ1-2; v_gene: TRBV5-6; d_gene: .; len: 13; abundance: .
CDR3nt: TGTGCCAGCAGCGCGCGCGGGGGACAGCAGTTCTTC; CDR3aa: CASSARGGQQFF; j_gene: TRBJ2-1; v_gene: TRBV9; d_gene: TRBD2; len: 12; abundance: .
CDR3nt: TGTGCCAGCAGCTTAGCGGTGGAGACCTACGAGCAGTACTTC; CDR3aa: CASSLAVETYEQYF; j_gene: TRBJ2-7; v_gene: TRBV11-2; d_gene: .; len: 14; abundance: few
CDR3nt: TGCGCCAGCAGCTCGAACCGGGACAGGGATGGCTACACCTTC; CDR3aa: CASSSNRDRDGYTF; j_gene: TRBJ1-2; v_gene: TRBV5-1; d_gene: TRBD1; len: 14; abundance: few